These 9 T cell receptor beta chains came from one sample sequenced in a study of Graves' ophthalmopathy and Graves' hyperthyroidism. TCR beta CDR3 regions were amplified from RNA transcripts. Investigators did first-round RT-PCR with HTBI primers, then second-round multiplex PCR. TCRdb re-called the multiplex PCR reads with MiXCR, one entry per CDR3 protein. The sample has some 1.1 million distinct CDR3 sequences, 36% seen once. Sequenced sample: peripheral blood or thyroid tissue (not recorded which). The receptors here all came from an adult man with Graves' hyperthyroidism.

The chain combines TRBV25-1 with TRBJ1-6, with 11 bases matching TRBD1. Germline V gives CDR1 MGHDK, CDR2 SYGVNS. This CDR3 spans 16 amino acids. Trimming at V came to 8 bases and at J to 8 bases, leaving 11 bases not matched to a gene. CDR3 nucleotide sequence: TGTGCCAGCTCAGCAGTACCGGGACAGGGGGATTCACCCCTCCACTTT. It encodes CASSAVPGQGDSPLHF. Complete variable domain (other parts from reference TRBV25-1 and TRBJ1-6): EADIYQTPRYLVIGTGKKITLECSQTMGHDKMYWYQQDPGMELHLIHYSYGVNSTEKGDLSSESTVSRIRTEHFPLTLESARPSHTSQYLCASSAVPGQGDSPLHFGNGTRLTVT.

On this clonotype itself: This may arise from a read error, as a much more abundant clone is one base away. V usage is TRBV19 and J usage is TRBJ1-1; D may be TRBD1 (5 bases). The germline CDR1 and CDR2 sequences are LNHDA and SQIVND (reference sequence). The CDR3 consists of 13 residues. The CDR3 here is CASSIPGSTEGFF. The DNA of the CDR3 is TGTGCCAGTAGTATCCCAGGGAGTACTGAAGGTTTCTTT.

The chain couples TRBV7-2 to TRBJ2-2, with 10 bases that match TRBD2. V trimming: 1 base; J trimming: 6 bases; junction bases outside the gene matches: 11. This CDR3 has 18 residues. Germline CDR1 SGHTA, CDR2 FQGNSA. The chain's CDR3 is CASSLDRRLAGQAGELFF. CDR3 DNA: TGTGCCAGCAGCTTAGATCGGCGACTAGCGGGTCAAGCCGGGGAGCTGTTTTTT.

The V and J genes are TRBV6-6 and TRBJ2-7; D perhaps matches TRBD2 (5 bases). V was trimmed by 2 bases and J by 2 bases, leaving 10 bases between them. The CDR3 is 14 amino acids. Germline V CDR1 and CDR2: MNHNY, SVGAGI (reference sequence). The CDR3 nucleotides read TGTGCCAGCAGTTACATTCCGGGGACCTACGAGCAGTACTTC. This sequence encodes CASSYIPGTYEQYF.

This chain uses TRBV27 with TRBJ2-7; 7 nucleotides match TRBD1. The trim removed 10 bases at V and 6 bases at J, leaving 6 bases unmatched. This CDR3 region has 11 residues. Per the germline V gene, CDR1 is MNHEY and CDR2 is SMNVEV (reference sequence). The CDR3 reads CATSTGIEQYF. In DNA form, the CDR3 reads TGTGCCACTTCGACAGGGATCGAGCAGTACTTC.

There are many counts of this clonotype. The chain uses TRBV12-3 or TRBV12-4 and TRBJ2-7; TRBD2 might be the D (6 bases). V lost 7 bases and J lost 4, with 14 bases in between. CDR3 size: 13 residues. The CDR3: CASKGGMEYEQYF. CDR3 in DNA: TGTGCCAGCAAGGGCGGGATGGAGTACGAGCAGTACTTC.

V and J are TRBV6-1 and TRBJ1-5; D is perhaps TRBD1 (5 bases). Germline V lookup: CDR1 MNHNS, CDR2 SASEGT. The CDR3 spans 14 residues. The V gene lost 2 bases and the J gene lost 7 bases, with 12 bases spanning the gap. The CDR3 spells CASSEQGSRQPQHF. For the CDR3, the DNA is TGTGCCAGCAGTGAACAGGGTTCACGGCAGCCCCAGCATTTT.

The V call is TRBV10-3, the J call TRBJ1-2; 10 nucleotides match TRBD1. The germline CDR1 and CDR2 sequences are ENHRY and SYGVKD. CDR3 size: 16 residues. V lost 3 bases, J lost 6 bases, and 10 bases stayed unmatched. The DNA of the CDR3 is TGTGCCATCAGTGACTGGGGGACAGGGGCTAAGGATGGCTACACCTTC. This translates into CAISDWGTGAKDGYTF.

Only a few counts were recorded for this clonotype. The chain has TRBV30 and TRBJ1-5; no firm D call. Trimming removed 0 bases at V and 5 bases at J, with 8 bases between. Germline CDR1 is GTSNPN and CDR2 is SVGIG (reference sequence). The CDR3 is 13 amino acids. The CDR3 loop reads CAWSVEADQPQHF. In nucleotides, the CDR3 is TGTGCCTGGAGTGTAGAGGCGGATCAGCCCCAGCATTTT. Looking up the rest from reference TRBV30 and TRBJ1-5 gives the full variable domain: SQTIHQWPATLVQPVGSPLSLECTVEGTSNPNLYWYRQAAGRGLQLLFYSVGIGQISSEVPQNLSASRPQDRQFILSSKKLLLSDSGFYLCAWSVEADQPQHFGDGTRLSIL.